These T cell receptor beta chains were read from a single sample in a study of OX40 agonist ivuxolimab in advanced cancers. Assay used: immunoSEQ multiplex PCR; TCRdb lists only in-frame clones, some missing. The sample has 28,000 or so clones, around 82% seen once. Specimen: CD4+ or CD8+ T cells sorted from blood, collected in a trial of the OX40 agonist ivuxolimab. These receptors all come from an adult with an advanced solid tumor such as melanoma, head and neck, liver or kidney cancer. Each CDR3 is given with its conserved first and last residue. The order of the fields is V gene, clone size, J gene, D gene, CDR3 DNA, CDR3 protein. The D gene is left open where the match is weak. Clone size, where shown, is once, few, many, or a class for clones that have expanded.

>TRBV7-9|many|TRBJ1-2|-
TGTGCCAGCAGCTTAGGCGGACCAGGGCATGGCTACACCTTC
CASSLGGPGHGYTF
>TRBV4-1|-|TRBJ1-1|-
TGCGCCAGCAGCCAAGAGGGGGGGGGTACTGAAGCTTTCTTT
CASSQEGGGTEAFF
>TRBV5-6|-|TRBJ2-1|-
TGTGCCAGCAGCGCTCTAGCCGATGAGCAGTTCTTC
CASSALADEQFF
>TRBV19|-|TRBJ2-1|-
TGTGCCAGTAGTATAGCAGGGCGGTACAATGAGCAGTTCTTC
CASSIAGRYNEQFF
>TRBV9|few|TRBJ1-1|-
TGTGCCAGCAGTCCGAATTCAGGGGACACTGAAGCTTTCTTT
CASSPNSGDTEAFF
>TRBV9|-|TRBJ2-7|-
TGTGCCAGCAGCGTAGAGGTGGGTTACGAGCAGTACTTC
CASSVEVGYEQYF
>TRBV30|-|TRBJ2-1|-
TGTGCCTGGAGTGGCGGGACCCACAATGAGCAGTTCTTC
CAWSGGTHNEQFF
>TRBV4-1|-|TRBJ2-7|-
TGCGCCAGCAGCCAAGAGTCCACGAAATCCTACGAGCAGTACTTC
CASSQESTKSYEQYF
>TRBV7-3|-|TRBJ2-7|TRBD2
TGTGCCAGCAGCTTACGTCCTAGCGGGGGGCCCTACGAGCAGTACTTC
CASSLRPSGGPYEQYF
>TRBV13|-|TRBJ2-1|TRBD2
TGTGCCAGCAGCTTCGGGACTAGCGGGTACAATGAGCAGTTCTTC
CASSFGTSGYNEQFF